This T cell receptor beta chain was found in a study of T cell changes during pregnancy in multiple sclerosis. Clones were read by immunoSEQ multiplex PCR, and TCRdb kept only the in-frame ones, dropping some. Of over 70,000 clones in the sample, 90% to 95% were seen once. The V gene's germline CDR1 is LNHDA and CDR2 SQIVND (reference sequence). V lost 5 bases and J lost 8; bases outside the gene matches: 16. This CDR3 has 17 amino acids. This chain connects TRBV19 to TRBJ2-1; 9 nucleotides align to TRBD1. The sample consisted of peripheral blood, taken in the third trimester of pregnancy. The receptor was derived from a female donor with multiple sclerosis, enrolled in a pregnancy study. The CDR3 DNA is TGTGCCAGTAGTGTGGAACAGGGGGCGCCTAGGAACGATGAGCAGTTCTTC. Protein product: CASSVEQGAPRNDEQFF. The full variable domain, in which reference TRBV19 and TRBJ2-1 provide the parts outside the CDR3, is DGGITQSPKYLFRKEGQNVTLSCEQNLNHDAMYWYRQDPGQGLRLIYYSQIVNDFQKGDIAEGYSVSREKKESFPLTVTSAQKNPTAFYLCASSVEQGAPRNDEQFFGPGTRLTVL.